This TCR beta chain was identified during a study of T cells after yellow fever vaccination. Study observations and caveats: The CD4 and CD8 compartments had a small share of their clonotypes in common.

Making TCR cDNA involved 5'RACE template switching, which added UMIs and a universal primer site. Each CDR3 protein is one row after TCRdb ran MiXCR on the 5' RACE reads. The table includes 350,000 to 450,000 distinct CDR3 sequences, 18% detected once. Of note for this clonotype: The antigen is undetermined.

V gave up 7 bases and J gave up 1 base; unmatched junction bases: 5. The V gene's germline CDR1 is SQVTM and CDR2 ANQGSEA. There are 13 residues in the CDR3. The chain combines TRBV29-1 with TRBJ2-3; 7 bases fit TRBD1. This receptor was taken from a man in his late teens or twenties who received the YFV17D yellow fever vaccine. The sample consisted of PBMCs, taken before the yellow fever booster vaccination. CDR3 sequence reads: CSGSTGGTDTQYF. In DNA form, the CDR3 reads TGCAGCGGAAGTACAGGGGGCACAGATACGCAGTATTTT.